This T cell receptor beta chain was captured by sequencing in a study of CXCR3-negative and CXCR3-positive naive CD8 T cells. Study background: Every library held about 1.5 +/- 0.3 million TRB reads, and the total came to approximately 140 million.

Study observations and caveats: Naive subsets displayed similar surface CD5, and TCR strength was inferred from TRB CDR3 properties. Diversity ran similarly high across both naive subsets but far lower in memory CD8+ cells. TRB CDR3 hydrophobicity was greater in CXCR3-positive naive cells than in CXCR3-negative naive cells.

TRB cDNA libraries were made by UMI-labeled 5' RACE. TCRdb re-called the 5' RACE reads and shows each CDR3 protein once, DNA omitted. This sample lists over 150,000 distinct CDR3 sequences; its ten largest clones have 0.49%. As concerns this clonotype: No antigen is known for it.

Germline assignment: CDR1 SNHLY and CDR2 FYNNEI. The CDR3 extends over 19 amino acids. The chain recombines TRBV2 with TRBJ2-1; TCRdb reports TRBD2, a call that lacks DNA to check it against. Sequences were obtained from naive CXCR3+ CD8+ T cells from blood. Subset denoted: CD45RO-CCR7+CD27+CD95- naive CD8+ T cells expressing CXCR3 (TNR3+). This TCR was sampled from a human donor in good health. Some clones in this sample may be carry-over from other donors' samples. The chain's CDR3 is CASSEVGLAGEKSGNEQFF.